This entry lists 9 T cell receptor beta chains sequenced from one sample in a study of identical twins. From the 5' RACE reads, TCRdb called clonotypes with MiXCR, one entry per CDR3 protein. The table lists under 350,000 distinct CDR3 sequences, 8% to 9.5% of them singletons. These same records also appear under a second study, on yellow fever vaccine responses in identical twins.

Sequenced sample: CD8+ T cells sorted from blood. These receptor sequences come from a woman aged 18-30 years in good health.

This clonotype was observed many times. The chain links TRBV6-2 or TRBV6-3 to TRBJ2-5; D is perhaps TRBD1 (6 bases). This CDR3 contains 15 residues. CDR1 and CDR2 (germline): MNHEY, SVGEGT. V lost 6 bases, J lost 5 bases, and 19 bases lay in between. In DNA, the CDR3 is TGTGCCAGCAGGAACCCAACAGGGTCTGGTGAGACCCAGTACTTC. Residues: CASRNPTGSGETQYF.

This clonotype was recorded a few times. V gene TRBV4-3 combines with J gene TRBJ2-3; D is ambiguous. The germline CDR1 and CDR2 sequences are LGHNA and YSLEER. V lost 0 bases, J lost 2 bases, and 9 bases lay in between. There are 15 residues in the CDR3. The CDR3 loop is CASSQDGVFTDTQYF. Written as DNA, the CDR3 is TGCGCCAGCAGCCAAGATGGAGTTTTCACAGATACGCAGTATTTT.

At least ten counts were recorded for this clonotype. In nucleotides, the CDR3 is TGTGCCAGCAGCTTAATGATTAGGGACCCAAACGCCGGGGAGCTGTTTTTT. Its translation: CASSLMIRDPNAGELFF. The chain has TRBV7-3 and TRBJ2-2, with D tentatively TRBD1 or TRBD2 (5 bases each). The V gene's germline CDR1 is SGHTA and CDR2 FQGTGA. Trimming removed 1 base from V and 6 bases from J, with 18 bases in between. This CDR3 has 17 amino acids.

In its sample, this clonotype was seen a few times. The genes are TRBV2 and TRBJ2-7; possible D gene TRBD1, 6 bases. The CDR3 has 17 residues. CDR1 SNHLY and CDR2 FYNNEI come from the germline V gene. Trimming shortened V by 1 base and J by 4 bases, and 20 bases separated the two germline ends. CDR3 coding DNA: TGTGCCAGCAGTGAAGAGCTGACCGGGACGGGACATTACGAGCAGTACTTC. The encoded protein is CASSEELTGTGHYEQYF.

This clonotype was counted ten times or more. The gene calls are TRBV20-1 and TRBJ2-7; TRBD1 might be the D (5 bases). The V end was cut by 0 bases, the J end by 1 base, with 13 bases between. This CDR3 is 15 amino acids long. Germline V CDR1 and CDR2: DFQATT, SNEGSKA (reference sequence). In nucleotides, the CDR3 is TGCAGTGCTAGAGATATTCAGGGATCTTCCTACGAGCAGTACTTC. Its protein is CSARDIQGSSYEQYF.

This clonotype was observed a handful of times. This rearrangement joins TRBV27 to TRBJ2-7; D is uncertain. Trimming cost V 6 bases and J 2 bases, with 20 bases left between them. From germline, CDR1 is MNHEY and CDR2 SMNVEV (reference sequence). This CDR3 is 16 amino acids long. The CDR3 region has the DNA TGTGCCAGCAGCCAAGAACCGGGCCAACCGGCCTACGAGCAGTACTTC. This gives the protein CASSQEPGQPAYEQYF.

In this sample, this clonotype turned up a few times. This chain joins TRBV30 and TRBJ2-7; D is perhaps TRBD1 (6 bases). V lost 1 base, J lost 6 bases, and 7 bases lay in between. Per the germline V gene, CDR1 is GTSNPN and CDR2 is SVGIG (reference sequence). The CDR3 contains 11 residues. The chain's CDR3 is CAWSEGGEQYF. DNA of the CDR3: TGTGCCTGGAGTGAAGGGGGCGAGCAGTACTTC.

Here the CDR3 reads CASSEGGGLSYNEQFF. CDR3 bases: TGTGCCAGCAGCGAAGGGGGGGGCCTTTCCTACAATGAGCAGTTCTTC. This rearrangement joins TRBV9 to TRBJ2-1; possibly TRBD2 for D (7 bases). The CDR3 is 16 residues long. CDR1 SGDLS and CDR2 YYNGEE come from the germline V gene. V was trimmed by 3 bases and J by 1 base, leaving 14 bases between them. Combining the CDR3 with reference TRBV9 and TRBJ2-1 gives the whole variable domain DSGVTQTPKHLITATGQRVTLRCSPRSGDLSVYWYQQSLDQGLQFLIQYYNGEERAKGNILERFSAQQFPDLHSELNLSSLELGDSALYFCASSEGGGLSYNEQFFGPGTRLTVL.

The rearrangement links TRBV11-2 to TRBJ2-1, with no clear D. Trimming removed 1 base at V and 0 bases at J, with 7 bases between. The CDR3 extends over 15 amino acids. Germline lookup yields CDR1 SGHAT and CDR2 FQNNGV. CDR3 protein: CASSLVPYSYNEQFF. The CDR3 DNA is TGTGCCAGCAGCTTAGTTCCCTACTCCTACAATGAGCAGTTCTTC.